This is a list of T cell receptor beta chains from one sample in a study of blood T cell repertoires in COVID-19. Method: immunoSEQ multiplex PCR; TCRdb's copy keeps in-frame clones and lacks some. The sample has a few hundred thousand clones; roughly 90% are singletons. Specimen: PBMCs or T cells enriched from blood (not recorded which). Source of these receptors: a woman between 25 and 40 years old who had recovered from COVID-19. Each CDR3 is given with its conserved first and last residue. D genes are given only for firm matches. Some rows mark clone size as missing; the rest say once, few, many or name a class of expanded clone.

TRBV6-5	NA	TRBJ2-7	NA	TGTGCCAGCACCCGGATCCAGGGCGGCGAGCAGTACTTC	CASTRIQGGEQYF
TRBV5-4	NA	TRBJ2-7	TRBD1	TGTGCCAGCAGCCCTGGACAGGTTGGTTACGAGCAGTACTTC	CASSPGQVGYEQYF
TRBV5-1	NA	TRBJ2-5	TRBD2	TGCGCCAGCAGTCGACTAGCGGGTGAAGAGACCCAGTACTTC	CASSRLAGEETQYF
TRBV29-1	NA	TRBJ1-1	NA	TGCAGCGAAAACCAGGGAAACACTGAAGCTTTCTTT	CSENQGNTEAFF
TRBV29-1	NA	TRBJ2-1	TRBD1	TGCAGCGCGAACAGGGGATTTTACAATGAGCAGTTCTTC	CSANRGFYNEQFF
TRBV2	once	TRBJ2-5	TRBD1	TGTGCCAGCCCTGCGGGACAGGGGGGAGAGACCCAGTACTTC	CASPAGQGGETQYF
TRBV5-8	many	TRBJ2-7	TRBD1	TGTGCCAGCAGGCCGCTCCCGGGACAGGGGGATCGGTACGAGCAGTACTTC	CASRPLPGQGDRYEQYF
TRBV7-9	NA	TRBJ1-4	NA	TGTGCCAGCAGCCCCACAACAACTAATGAAAAACTGTTTTTT	CASSPTTTNEKLFF
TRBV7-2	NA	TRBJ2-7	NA	TGTGCCAGCAGCTTTACGGGTTATGTCGAGCAGTACTTC	CASSFTGYVEQYF
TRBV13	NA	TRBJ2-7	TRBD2	TGTGCCAGCAGCTTTAGCGGGGGTGCGTACGAGCAGTACTTC	CASSFSGGAYEQYF
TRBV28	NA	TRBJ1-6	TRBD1	TGTGCCAGCAGTCCCACCGGCAGGGGGTGGGGTTCACCCCTCCACTTT	CASSPTGRGWGSPLHF
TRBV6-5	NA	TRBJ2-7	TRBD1	TGTGCCAGCAGTTACGGGGACAGCGGCGAGCAGTACTTC	CASSYGDSGEQYF
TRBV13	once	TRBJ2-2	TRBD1	TGTGCCAGCAGCCCCCGGACAGGGCCAACACCGGGGGAGCTGTTTTTT	CASSPRTGPTPGELFF